These 9 T cell receptor beta chains were sequenced from one sample in a study of cytomegalovirus exposure and HLA in healthy donors. 13 Jbeta primers and 60 Vbeta primers were used for the PCR. Clones were read by immunoSEQ multiplex PCR, and TCRdb kept only the in-frame ones, dropping some. The sample gives some 130,000 clones, 79% of which show up once; about 2% is in the top ten. The sample taken for sequencing was PBMCs. The receptors were sampled from a man aged 18-30 years in good health and CMV-seronegative.

V usage is TRBV7-2 and J usage is TRBJ2-7; 10 bases fit TRBD1. The CDR3 has 15 amino acids. Germline CDR1 SGHTA, CDR2 FQGNSA. The V segment lost 5 bases and the J segment 3 bases; nucleotides outside the gene matches: 7. The CDR3 DNA reads as TGTGCCAGCAGCCGCCACCGGGACAGGGGCTACGAGCAGTACTTC. Residues: CASSRHRDRGYEQYF.

The CDR3 DNA reads as TGTGCCAGCAGCCCCCGACTAGCGGGAGTCACAGATACGCAGTATTTT. It translates to CASSPRLAGVTDTQYF. This chain connects TRBV7-3 to TRBJ2-3; TRBD2 matches at 12 bases. Germline CDR1 is SGHTA and CDR2 is FQGTGA. V lost 5 bases, J lost 2 bases, and 5 bases stayed unmatched. This CDR3 comprises 16 residues.

The rearrangement joins TRBV19 to TRBJ1-2, with 7 bases that match TRBD1. The CDR3 extends over 14 amino acids. The germline gives CDR1 LNHDA, CDR2 SQIVND (reference sequence). J was trimmed by 5 bases and V by 2 bases; bases with no gene match: 5. The CDR3 region is CASSILGQQYGYTF. The CDR3 DNA sequence: TGTGCCAGTAGTATATTGGGACAGCAATATGGCTACACCTTC.

The genes are TRBV28 and TRBJ2-3; D might be TRBD1 (6 bases). CDR3 length: 16 residues. V was shortened by 6 bases and J by 3 bases, with 19 bases between the two germline ends. Germline CDR1 reads MDHEN; CDR2 reads SYDVKM. The CDR3 DNA is TGTGCCAGCAGCAGAACAGGAGGCCAGGGGACAGATACGCAGTATTTT. It specifies CASSRTGGQGTDTQYF.

The chain joins TRBV10-1 to TRBJ2-6; a possible D gene is TRBD1 (6 bases). V was trimmed by 2 bases and J by 0 bases, leaving 14 bases between them. This CDR3 has 18 amino acids. Germline assignment: CDR1 WNHNN and CDR2 SYGVQD (reference sequence). CDR3 nucleotide sequence: TGCGCCAGCAGTGAGCTGAGGACAGCCTTCTCTGGGGCCAACGTCCTGACTTTC. The encoded protein is CASSELRTAFSGANVLTF.

This clone was seen many times. The V and J genes are TRBV11-2 and TRBJ1-1; tentative D call: TRBD1 (6 bases). V lost 5 bases and J 5 bases, leaving 15 bases between the germline ends. This CDR3 comprises 14 residues. Germline CDR1 reads SGHAT; CDR2 reads FQNNGV. CDR3 loop: CASSLKTGTTEAFF. DNA of the CDR3: TGTGCCAGCAGCCTCAAAACAGGGACAACTGAAGCTTTCTTT.

The rearrangement uses TRBV19 and TRBJ2-2, with a weak D call TRBD2 (6 bases). The germline V and J ends were trimmed by 9 bases and 5 bases, with 16 bases remaining between them. The CDR3 runs to 14 residues. Germline V gives CDR1 LNHDA, CDR2 SQIVND (reference sequence). CDR3: CASNSRRATGELFF. The CDR3 DNA sequence: TGTGCCAGCAATTCAAGGAGGGCTACCGGGGAGCTGTTTTTT.

This clone was seen more than once but under ten times. This chain joins TRBV7-2 and TRBJ1-1; no firm D call. V shed 4 bases and J shed 2 bases, with 11 bases lying between them. Germline CDR1 reads SGHTA; CDR2 reads FQGNSA. The CDR3 sequence is 14 residues long. CDR3 in amino acids: CASSSVTANTEAFF. DNA for the CDR3: TGTGCCAGCAGCTCGGTCACAGCTAACACTGAAGCTTTCTTT.

V gene TRBV27 combines with J gene TRBJ2-1; weak D call: TRBD2 (5 bases). The germline V gene encodes CDR1 MNHEY and CDR2 SMNVEV (reference sequence). V was trimmed by 3 bases and J by 0 bases, leaving 9 bases between them. CDR3 length: 15 residues. DNA for the CDR3: TGTGCCAGCAGTTTGACGGGGAGCTCCTACAATGAGCAGTTCTTC. This codes for CASSLTGSSYNEQFF.